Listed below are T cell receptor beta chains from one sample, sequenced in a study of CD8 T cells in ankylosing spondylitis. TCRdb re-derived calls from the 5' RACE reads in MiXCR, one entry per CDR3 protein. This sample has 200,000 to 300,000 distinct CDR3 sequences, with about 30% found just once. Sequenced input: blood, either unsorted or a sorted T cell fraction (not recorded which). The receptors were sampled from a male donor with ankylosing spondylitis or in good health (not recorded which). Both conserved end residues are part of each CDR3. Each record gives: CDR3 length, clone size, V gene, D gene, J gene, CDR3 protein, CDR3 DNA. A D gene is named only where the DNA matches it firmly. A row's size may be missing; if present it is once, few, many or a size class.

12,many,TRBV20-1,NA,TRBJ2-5,CSACRDMGTQYF,TGCAGTGCTTGCAGGGATATGGGGACCCAGTACTTC
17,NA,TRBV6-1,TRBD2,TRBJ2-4,CASSRGLAGGPPPIQYF,TGTGCCAGCAGTCGTGGACTAGCGGGGGGCCCGCCACCAATTCAGTACTTC
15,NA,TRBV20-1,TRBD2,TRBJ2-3,CSARDRGGPADTQYF,TGCAGTGCTAGAGATCGGGGGGGCCCGGCAGATACGCAGTATTTT
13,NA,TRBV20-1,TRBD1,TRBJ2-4,CSAPGQGDNIQYF,TGCAGTGCCCCGGGACAGGGGGACAACATTCAGTACTTC
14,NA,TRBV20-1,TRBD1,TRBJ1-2,CSASSGTGIFGYTF,TGCAGTGCCTCATCCGGGACAGGGATCTTTGGCTACACCTTC
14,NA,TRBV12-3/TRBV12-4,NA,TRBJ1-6,CASSPEGEHSPLHF,TGTGCCAGCAGCCCGGAAGGGGAACATTCACCCCTCCACTTT
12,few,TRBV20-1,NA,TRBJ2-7,CSARVPGDEQYF,TGCAGTGCTAGGGTCCCAGGGGACGAGCAGTACTTC
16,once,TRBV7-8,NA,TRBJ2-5,CASSFGFRGAGETQYF,TGTGCCAGCAGCTTTGGATTCCGGGGGGCGGGGGAGACCCAGTACTTC
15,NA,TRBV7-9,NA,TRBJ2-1,CASRYRDGGNNEQFF,TGTGCCAGCAGGTACAGGGATGGAGGTAACAATGAGCAGTTCTTC
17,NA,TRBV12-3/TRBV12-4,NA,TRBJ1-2,CASSPTGRGTTNYGYTF,TGTGCCAGCAGCCCTACCGGCCGAGGAACCACCAACTATGGCTACACCTTC
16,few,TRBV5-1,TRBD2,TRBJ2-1,CASSLGSSGWSDEQFF,TGCGCCAGCAGCTTGGGGTCTAGCGGTTGGTCCGATGAGCAGTTCTTC
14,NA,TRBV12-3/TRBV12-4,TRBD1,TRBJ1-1,CASSLGQGANRAFF,TGTGCCAGCAGTTTAGGGCAGGGGGCGAATCGAGCTTTCTTT
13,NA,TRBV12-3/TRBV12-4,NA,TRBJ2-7,CASSERVTYEQYF,TGTGCCAGCAGTGAGCGGGTTACGTACGAGCAGTACTTC
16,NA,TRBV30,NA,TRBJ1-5,CAWSFGPPYSNQPQHF,TGTGCCTGGAGTTTCGGACCTCCGTATAGCAATCAGCCCCAGCATTTT
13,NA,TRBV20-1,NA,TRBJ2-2,CSARGANTGEVFF,TGCAGTGCTAGAGGGGCTAACACCGGGGAGGTGTTTTTT
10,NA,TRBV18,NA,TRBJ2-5,CASSAETQYF,TGTGCCAGCTCAGCAGAGACCCAGTACTTC
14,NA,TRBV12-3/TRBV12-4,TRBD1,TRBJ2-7,CASSWSGQGYEQYF,TGTGCCAGCAGTTGGAGCGGACAGGGCTACGAGCAGTACTTC
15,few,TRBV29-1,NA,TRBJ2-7,CSVLKLRGRHYEQYF,TGCAGCGTTTTAAAATTGCGGGGGCGACACTACGAGCAGTACTTC
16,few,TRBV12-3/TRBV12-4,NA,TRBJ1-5,CASSLARDKGNQPQHF,TGTGCCAGCAGTTTAGCCCGGGACAAAGGCAATCAGCCCCAGCATTTT
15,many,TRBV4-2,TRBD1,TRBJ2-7,CASSQDPTGGYEQYF,TGTGCCAGCAGCCAAGACCCGACAGGGGGATACGAGCAGTACTTC
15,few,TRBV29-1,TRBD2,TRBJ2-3,CSVGVSGAARVTQYF,TGCAGCGTTGGTGTTAGCGGGGCCGCCAGGGTTACGCAGTATTTT
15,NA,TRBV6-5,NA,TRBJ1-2,CASSYRPSQGRGYTF,TGTGCCAGCAGTTACCGCCCTAGCCAGGGAAGGGGCTACACCTTC
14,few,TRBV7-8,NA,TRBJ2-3,CASSLVVGTDTQYF,TGTGCCAGCAGCTTAGTTGTAGGTACAGATACGCAGTATTTT
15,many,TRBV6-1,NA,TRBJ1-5,CARNHGGAGNQPQHF,TGTGCCCGGAATCACGGGGGAGCGGGCAATCAGCCCCAGCATTTT
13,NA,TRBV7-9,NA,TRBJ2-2,CASSFDNTGELFF,TGTGCCAGCAGCTTTGATAACACCGGGGAGCTGTTTTTT
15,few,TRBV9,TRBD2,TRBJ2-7,CASSVADGGAYEQYF,TGTGCCAGCAGCGTAGCCGACGGGGGGGCCTACGAGCAGTACTTC
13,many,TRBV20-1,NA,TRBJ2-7,CSAREGSVYEQYF,TGCAGTGCTAGAGAGGGGAGCGTCTACGAGCAGTACTTC
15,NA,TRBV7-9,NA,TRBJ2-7,CASSRDLTYGYEQYF,TGTGCCAGCAGCCGGGATCTGACTTATGGATACGAGCAGTACTTC
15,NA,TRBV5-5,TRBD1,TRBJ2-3,CASSLERGRTDTQYF,TGTGCCAGCAGCTTGGAGAGGGGGCGAACAGATACGCAGTATTTT